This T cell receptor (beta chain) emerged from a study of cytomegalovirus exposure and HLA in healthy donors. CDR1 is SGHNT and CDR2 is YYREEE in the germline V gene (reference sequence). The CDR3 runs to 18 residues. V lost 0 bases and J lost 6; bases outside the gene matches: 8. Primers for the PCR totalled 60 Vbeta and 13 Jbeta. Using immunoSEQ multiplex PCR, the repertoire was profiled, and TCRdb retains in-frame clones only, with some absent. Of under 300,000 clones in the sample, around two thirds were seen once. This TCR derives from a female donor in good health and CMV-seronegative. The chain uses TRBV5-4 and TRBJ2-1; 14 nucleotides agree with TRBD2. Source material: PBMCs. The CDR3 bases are TGTGCCAGCAGCTTGGACCCACGGACTAGCGGGAGGTTCAATGAGCAGTTCTTC. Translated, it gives CASSLDPRTSGRFNEQFF.